The clone carrying this TCR beta chain turned up a few times. Its antigen is undetermined. The CDR3 length is 14 residues. With 4 bases clipped from V and 2 bases from J, the junction kept 5 bases outside the gene matches. Germline CDR1 and CDR2: DFQATT and SNEGSKA (reference sequence). The sample comes from a study of T cells after yellow fever vaccination. Looking at the study overall: SMART-Seq v4 Ultra Low Input prepared libraries from low-cell fractions. General study points: A small share of clonotypes appeared in both CD4 and CD8 compartments. Booster sampling recovered most clones from primary vaccination (approximately 97% CD4, 80% to 90% CD8).

TCRdb re-analysed the 5' RACE reads in MiXCR, keeping a single row per CDR3 protein. Of 450,000 to 550,000 distinct CDR3 sequences listed, about a fifth were seen once; the top ten hold roughly a sixth. This sample comprised PBMCs, obtained about 20 days after the first yellow fever vaccination. The TCR originated in a man between 18 and 35 years old who received the YFV17D yellow fever vaccine. The chain has TRBV20-1 and TRBJ1-5, with TRBD1 matching 7 bases. Here the CDR3 reads CSATTGRGNQPQHF. The CDR3 DNA follows: TGCAGTGCTACGACAGGGAGAGGCAATCAGCCCCAGCATTTT.